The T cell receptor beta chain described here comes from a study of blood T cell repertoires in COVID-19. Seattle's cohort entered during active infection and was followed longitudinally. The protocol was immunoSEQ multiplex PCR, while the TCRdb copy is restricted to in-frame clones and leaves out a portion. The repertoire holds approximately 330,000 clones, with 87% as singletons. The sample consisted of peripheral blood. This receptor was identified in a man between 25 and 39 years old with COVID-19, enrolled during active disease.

The CDR3 region is CASSSQGDTGELFF. The CDR3 bases are TGTGCCAGCAGCTCTCAGGGGGACACCGGGGAGCTGTTTTTT. V is TRBV28 and J is TRBJ2-2; the match to TRBD1 covers 7 bases. Per the germline V gene, CDR1 is MDHEN and CDR2 is SYDVKM. The CDR3 is 14 residues long. V lost 6 bases and J lost 3; bases outside the gene matches: 4.